This note documents a single T cell receptor beta chain sequence. Its target is unknown. The PCR was carried out with 60 Vbeta primers and 13 Jbeta primers. Libraries were prepared by immunoSEQ multiplex PCR; TCRdb keeps only in-frame clonotypes and omits some of them. The sample has around 170,000 clones, around four fifths seen once; the top ten hold about 1.9%. This CDR3 spans 14 amino acids. V dropped 4 bases and J dropped 0 bases, with 10 bases sitting between them. CDR1 is SGHRS and CDR2 is YFSETQ in the germline V gene. The data are from a study of cytomegalovirus exposure and HLA in healthy donors. About the study: In an earlier analysis, 95 million to 140 million unique TCR beta sequences were found from some 180 million T cells.

General observations from the study: A later analysis showed HLA-associated TCR beta chains outstripping equally common others in clonal expansion.

The chain is built from TRBV5-1 and TRBJ2-5; the D gene is possibly TRBD1 (6 bases). The TCR originated in a woman between 25 and 40 years old in good health and CMV-seronegative. Material: PBMCs. DNA of the CDR3: TGCGCCAGCAGCCCAGGACAGAACCAAGAGACCCAGTACTTC. Translated: CASSPGQNQETQYF.